Listed below are T cell receptor beta chains from one sample, sequenced in a study of blood T cell repertoires in COVID-19. The data were produced by immunoSEQ multiplex PCR, yet TCRdb's version contains in-frame clones alone and is incomplete. This table holds 250,000 to 400,000 clones, 88% found once. Specimen: peripheral blood. These receptors were taken from a woman aged 30 to 39 with COVID-19, enrolled during active disease. CDR3s include the opening cysteine and the closing phenylalanine or tryptophan. A D gene is named only where the DNA matches it firmly. Clone size appears in some rows only: once, few, many, or a class for an expanded clone.

j_call	d_call	v_call	clone_size	cdr3_aa	cdr3_nt
TRBJ2-1	.	TRBV14	.	CASNLGGTYNEQFF	TGTGCCAGCAACCTCGGGGGGACATACAATGAGCAGTTCTTC
TRBJ2-3	.	TRBV9	few	CASSVGGVSTDTQYF	TGTGCCAGCAGCGTAGGGGGGGTAAGCACAGATACGCAGTATTTT
TRBJ1-5	TRBD1	TRBV7-2	.	CASSSGQGINQPQHF	TGTGCCAGCAGCTCCGGACAGGGAATCAATCAGCCCCAGCATTTT
TRBJ1-6	TRBD1	TRBV18	.	CASSPTGTGASPLHF	TGTGCCAGCTCACCCACCGGGACAGGGGCTTCACCCCTCCACTTT
TRBJ2-7	.	TRBV6-5	.	CASSPPYRSGEQYF	TGTGCCAGCAGCCCGCCTTACCGATCGGGCGAGCAGTACTTC
TRBJ1-1	.	TRBV5-1	once	CASSSANPPGITEAFF	TGCGCCAGCAGCTCGGCGAACCCACCAGGCATCACTGAAGCTTTCTTT
TRBJ1-3	.	TRBV2	.	CASSESTAGNTIYF	TGTGCCAGCAGTGAAAGTACAGCTGGAAACACCATATATTTT
TRBJ1-4	TRBD1	TRBV4-2	few	CASKSVSGGGREKLFF	TGTGCCAGCAAGAGCGTCTCAGGGGGCGGGAGAGAAAAACTGTTTTTT
TRBJ1-2	TRBD1	TRBV29-1	.	CSVDRDRGEAANYGYTF	TGCAGCGTTGACCGGGACAGAGGGGAAGCCGCTAACTATGGCTACACCTTC
TRBJ2-3	.	TRBV11-3	.	CASSGIALSTDTQYF	TGTGCCAGCAGCGGAATAGCGCTTAGCACAGATACGCAGTATTTT
TRBJ1-3	TRBD1	TRBV7-6	.	CASSPSTGAGNTIYF	TGTGCCAGCAGCCCATCGACAGGGGCTGGAAACACCATATATTTT
TRBJ2-1	TRBD2	TRBV6-5	.	CATRGAGAPEQFF	TGTGCCACCCGCGGAGCGGGGGCTCCAGAGCAGTTCTTC
TRBJ2-1	TRBD2	TRBV11-3	.	CASSHWAGGYNEQFF	TGTGCCAGCAGCCATTGGGCGGGGGGCTACAATGAGCAGTTCTTC
TRBJ2-7	.	TRBV5-5	.	CASSLAWGQDEQYF	TGTGCCAGCAGCTTGGCGTGGGGGCAGGACGAGCAGTACTTC
TRBJ2-3	TRBD2	TRBV11-2	.	CASSPRRGAGGRADTQYF	TGTGCCAGCAGCCCAAGGCGGGGAGCGGGGGGCCGGGCAGATACGCAGTATTTT
TRBJ2-7	TRBD2	TRBV7-9	.	CASAWPGLAVVYF	TGTGCCAGCGCCTGGCCGGGACTAGCGGTCGTGTACTTC
TRBJ1-3	.	TRBV2	.	CASSETASGTGNTIYF	TGTGCCAGCAGTGAAACCGCATCCGGGACTGGAAACACCATATATTTT
TRBJ1-5	.	TRBV19	.	CASSREGQSNQPQHF	TGTGCCAGTAGTCGGGAGGGGCAAAGCAATCAGCCCCAGCATTTT
TRBJ1-4	.	TRBV30	.	CACGVLGGEKLFF	TGTGCCTGTGGTGTACTCGGAGGAGAAAAACTGTTTTTT
TRBJ1-2	TRBD1	TRBV6-6	.	CASSPYRGDRPYGYTF	TGTGCCAGCAGCCCCTACAGGGGGGACAGACCCTATGGCTACACCTTC
TRBJ1-6	.	TRBV2	.	CASSEGTAPFSPLHF	TGTGCCAGCAGTGAAGGGACAGCTCCCTTTTCACCCCTCCACTTT
TRBJ2-3	.	TRBV12-3/TRBV12-4	once	CASSLARTDTQYF	TGTGCCAGCAGTTTAGCGCGGACAGATACGCAGTATTTT
TRBJ2-2	.	TRBV4-1	.	CASSQVAGTGELFF	TGCGCCAGCAGCCAAGTGGCAGGCACCGGGGAGCTGTTTTTT
TRBJ1-2	TRBD1	TRBV5-5	.	CASSAGQGLLVGYTF	TGTGCCAGCAGCGCCGGACAGGGACTCCTGGTCGGCTACACCTTC
TRBJ1-6	.	TRBV28	.	CASKSGEGANSPLHF	TGTGCCAGCAAGTCAGGGGAAGGGGCGAATTCACCCCTCCACTTT
TRBJ1-6	.	TRBV7-9	few	CASSFTAASSSPLHF	TGTGCCAGCAGCTTCACAGCCGCGTCCAGTTCACCCCTCCACTTT
TRBJ1-6	.	TRBV27	.	CASSFEPRESPLHF	TGTGCCAGCAGTTTCGAACCTAGAGAGTCACCCCTCCACTTT
TRBJ1-5	.	TRBV4-3	.	CASSQDFTGNQPQHF	TGCGCCAGCAGCCAAGATTTTACAGGCAATCAGCCCCAGCATTTT
TRBJ2-3	TRBD1	TRBV11-2	.	CASSRDRATDTQYF	TGTGCCAGCAGTCGGGACAGGGCGACAGATACGCAGTATTTT
TRBJ2-7	.	TRBV15	.	CATSRGAGRRSEQYF	TGTGCCACCAGCAGAGGGGCAGGGAGGAGGTCCGAGCAGTACTTC
TRBJ1-2	.	TRBV27	.	CASSRWGGEISYGYTF	TGTGCCAGCAGTCGCTGGGGGGGCGAAATAAGCTATGGCTACACCTTC
TRBJ1-1	.	TRBV5-1	.	CASSFSEGSEAFF	TGCGCCAGCAGCTTCTCGGAGGGATCAGAAGCTTTCTTT
TRBJ2-3	TRBD2	TRBV19	.	CASSILPGGSLDTQYF	TGTGCCAGTAGTATACTCCCGGGGGGATCACTAGATACGCAGTATTTT
TRBJ1-2	.	TRBV20-1	.	CSASLTRNYGYTF	TGCAGTGCTAGTCTTACCAGGAACTATGGCTACACCTTC
TRBJ1-4	TRBD1	TRBV4-3	.	CASSQGRGLEKLFF	TGCGCCAGCAGCCAAGGCAGGGGGCTTGAAAAACTGTTTTTT
TRBJ1-1	.	TRBV29-1	.	CSVAQRLGDTEAFF	TGCAGCGTTGCCCAGCGTTTGGGTGACACTGAAGCTTTCTTT
TRBJ2-1	.	TRBV2	.	CASSDLRGRNEQFF	TGTGCCAGCAGTGATCTAAGAGGGCGGAATGAGCAGTTCTTC
TRBJ2-7	.	TRBV7-9	.	CASSPPTGPDEQYF	TGTGCCAGCAGCCCCCCCACAGGGCCCGACGAGCAGTACTTC
TRBJ2-3	.	TRBV12-3/TRBV12-4	.	CASSLDITDTQYF	TGTGCCAGCAGTTTAGACATCACAGATACGCAGTATTTT
TRBJ1-4	.	TRBV19	.	CASSKTAEKLFF	TGTGCCAGTAGTAAGACAGCTGAAAAACTGTTTTTT
TRBJ2-7	TRBD2	TRBV7-8	.	CASIIGSGGSTYEQYF	TGTGCCAGCATTATAGGATCGGGAGGGTCGACCTACGAGCAGTACTTC
TRBJ2-2	.	TRBV11-3	.	CASSSLRDKNTGELFF	TGTGCCAGCAGCTCCTTAAGGGACAAGAACACCGGGGAGCTGTTTTTT
TRBJ2-2	.	TRBV6-4	.	CASSRTRQNTGELFF	TGTGCCAGCAGTCGGACACGGCAAAACACCGGGGAGCTGTTTTTT
TRBJ2-1	TRBD2	TRBV3-1/TRBV3-2	.	CASSLSRTSESKFF	TGTGCCAGCAGCCTTTCTAGGACTAGCGAGAGCAAGTTCTTC
TRBJ1-2	.	TRBV4-2	.	CASSQEQGFSYGYTF	TGTGCCAGCAGCCAAGAGCAGGGATTCTCCTATGGCTACACCTTC
TRBJ2-3	TRBD2	TRBV4-3	.	CASSQEFFSGGTDTQYF	TGCGCCAGCAGCCAAGAGTTCTTTAGCGGGGGCACAGATACGCAGTATTTT
TRBJ1-1	.	TRBV28	.	CASSLGTLKGEAFF	TGTGCCAGCAGTTTAGGGACACTCAAGGGTGAAGCTTTCTTT
TRBJ1-6	.	TRBV28	.	CASSLSLAGGDNSPLHF	TGTGCCAGCAGTTTATCTTTAGCCGGGGGTGATAATTCACCCCTCCACTTT
TRBJ1-2	.	TRBV2	once	CASSEGQAPNYGYTF	TGTGCCAGCAGTGAAGGACAGGCACCTAACTATGGCTACACCTTC
TRBJ2-7	TRBD2	TRBV3-1/TRBV3-2	.	CASSLAGLAYEQYF	TGTGCCAGCAGCCTCGCGGGACTAGCATACGAGCAGTACTTC